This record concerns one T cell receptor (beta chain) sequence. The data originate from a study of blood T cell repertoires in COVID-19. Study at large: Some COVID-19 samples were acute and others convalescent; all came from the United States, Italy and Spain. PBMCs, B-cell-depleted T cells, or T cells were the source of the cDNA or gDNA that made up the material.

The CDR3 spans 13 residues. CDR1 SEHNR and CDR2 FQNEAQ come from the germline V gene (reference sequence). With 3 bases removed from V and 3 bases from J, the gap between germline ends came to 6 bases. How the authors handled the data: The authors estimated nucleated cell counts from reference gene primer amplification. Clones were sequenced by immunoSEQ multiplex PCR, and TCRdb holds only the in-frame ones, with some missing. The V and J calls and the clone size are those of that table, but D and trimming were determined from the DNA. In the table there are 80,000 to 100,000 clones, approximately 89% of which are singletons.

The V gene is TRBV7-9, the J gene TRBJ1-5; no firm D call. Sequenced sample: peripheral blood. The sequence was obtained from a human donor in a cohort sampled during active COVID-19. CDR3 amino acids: CASSLGPNQPQHF. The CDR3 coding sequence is TGTGCCAGCAGCTTGGGCCCCAATCAGCCCCAGCATTTT.